The clone carrying this TCR beta chain has a count of ten or more. Its target is unknown. TCRdb redid the calling of the reads with MiXCR, one entry per CDR3 protein. This sample has about 130,000 distinct CDR3 sequences; 24% occur once, and the top ten carry roughly 35%. The CDR3 is 15 residues long. V shed 4 bases, J shed 0 bases, and the junction held 2 bases outside the gene matches. This sample is drawn from a study of T cell repertoires in cytomegalovirus infection. Overall study context: Public signatures in TCR beta pointed to CMV infection and matching HLA type.

Regarding the study as a whole: Dominating the ex vivo response were HLA-C-restricted CMV-specific TCR beta clonotypes.

Sequenced material: PBMCs, sequenced either directly or after in vitro stimulation (not recorded which). This TCR came from a human donor in good health (CMV status not recorded). Some clones in this sample may be carry-over from other donors' samples. This chain links TRBV12-3 or TRBV12-4 with TRBJ2-3; 9 nucleotides line up with TRBD1. The CDR3 spells CASSSGTGSTDTQYF. In nucleotides, the CDR3 is TGTGCCAGCAGTTCGGGGACAGGGAGCACAGATACGCAGTATTTT.